This is a list of T cell receptor beta chains from one sample in a study of OX40 agonist ivuxolimab in advanced cancers. Clones were sequenced by immunoSEQ multiplex PCR, and TCRdb holds only the in-frame ones, with some missing. The repertoire holds about 46,000 clones, with 82% as singletons. Source: CD4+ or CD8+ T cells sorted from blood, taken in a trial of the OX40 agonist ivuxolimab. These receptors were taken from an adult with an advanced solid tumor such as melanoma, head and neck, liver or kidney cancer. Both conserved end residues are part of each CDR3. The D gene is left open where the match is weak. Size values are once, few and many counts, or a class for expanded clones, and some rows have none.

cdr3_length	clone_size	v_call	d_call	j_call	cdr3_nt	cdr3_aa
15	-	TRBV6-4	-	TRBJ2-2	TGTGCCAGCAGTGTAGAGGGTATGAACACCGGGGAGCTGTTTTTT	CASSVEGMNTGELFF
16	-	TRBV5-1	TRBD2	TRBJ2-1	TGCGCCAGCAGCTTGGCGGGGAGCGGGGGGTACAATGAGCAGTTCTTC	CASSLAGSGGYNEQFF
13	once	TRBV13	TRBD1	TRBJ2-5	TGTGCCAGCAGCCCCTGGGACAGAGAGACCCAGTACTTC	CASSPWDRETQYF
15	-	TRBV19	-	TRBJ2-2	TGTGCCAGTAGTATAGGGGGGACCATCACCGGGGAGCTGTTTTTT	CASSIGGTITGELFF
13	-	TRBV6-1	-	TRBJ1-2	TGTGCCAGCAACGAACGGGGGTTGGGTGGCTACACCTTC	CASNERGLGGYTF
16	-	TRBV7-9	-	TRBJ2-2	TGTGCCAGCAGTTTAAACAGGGGAGGATTAACCGGGGAGCTGTTTTTT	CASSLNRGGLTGELFF
15	-	TRBV19	-	TRBJ1-1	TGTGCCAGTAGTATATGGGGGCTGAAGAACACTGAAGCTTTCTTT	CASSIWGLKNTEAFF
10	-	TRBV30	-	TRBJ2-2	TGTGCCTGGGCCGCGAGGGAGCTGTTTTTT	CAWAARELFF
14	-	TRBV10-3	TRBD1	TRBJ1-4	TGTGCCATCAGTGAACAGGGGCCTAATGAAAAACTGTTTTTT	CAISEQGPNEKLFF
14	-	TRBV7-9	-	TRBJ1-1	TGTGCCAGCAGCTTAGATGGGGGTAACACTGAAGCTTTCTTT	CASSLDGGNTEAFF
16	-	TRBV29-1	TRBD1	TRBJ1-2	TGCAGCGTTGAAGATTTCTGGACAGGGTCTCACTATGGCTACACCTTC	CSVEDFWTGSHYGYTF
13	once	TRBV7-2	TRBD1	TRBJ2-7	TGTGCCAGCAGCACGGACAGGGCCCACGAGCAGTACTTC	CASSTDRAHEQYF
16	-	TRBV6-1	-	TRBJ2-1	TGTGCCAGCAGGGAAATGAGGACTATTGGTAACAATGAGCAGTTCTTC	CASREMRTIGNNEQFF
14	-	TRBV18	-	TRBJ1-4	TGTGCCAGCTCACAGACAGGAGAGAATGAAAAACTGTTTTTT	CASSQTGENEKLFF
14	-	TRBV18	-	TRBJ2-5	TGTGCCAGCTCACCTTCGAGGAACCAAGAGACCCAGTACTTC	CASSPSRNQETQYF
13	-	TRBV6-4	-	TRBJ2-3	TGTGCCAGCAGTGCTGGCCCCACAGATACGCAGTATTTT	CASSAGPTDTQYF
15	-	TRBV5-1	-	TRBJ1-5	TGCGCCAGCAGCTTGGAGGGGGATAATGGTCAGCCCCAGCATTTT	CASSLEGDNGQPQHF
13	-	TRBV7-2	TRBD1	TRBJ1-1	TGTGCCAGCAGCCTTACACCAGGGGGAGGTGCTTTCTTT	CASSLTPGGGAFF
15	-	TRBV19	TRBD1	TRBJ1-4	TGTGCCAGTAGTACAACCGGGACAGGGGGCGAAAAACTGTTTTTT	CASSTTGTGGEKLFF
17	-	TRBV11-2	-	TRBJ2-2	TGTGCCAGCAGCTCCCATCCAGGGCGCCGAGGCACCGGGGAGCTGTTTTTT	CASSSHPGRRGTGELFF
12	-	TRBV6-1	-	TRBJ2-1	TGTGCCAGCAGGAAGGACGGTCATGAGCAGTTCTTC	CASRKDGHEQFF
16	-	TRBV18	-	TRBJ1-2	TGTGCCAGCTCACTCCAGAAGGGGGTGGCTAACTATGGCTACACCTTC	CASSLQKGVANYGYTF
16	-	TRBV9	-	TRBJ1-5	TGTGCCAGCAGCGTAGGGCAGGGGAGTAGCAATCAGCCCCAGCATTTT	CASSVGQGSSNQPQHF
15	-	TRBV12-5	TRBD1	TRBJ1-1	TGTGCTAGTGGTTTCGGTGACGACAGGGCTGCTGAAGCTTTCTTT	CASGFGDDRAAEAFF
15	once	TRBV19	-	TRBJ1-5	TGTGCCAGTAGTAATGAAGGGCGGGGGTATCAGCCCCAGCATTTT	CASSNEGRGYQPQHF
14	few	TRBV30	-	TRBJ1-3	TGTGCCTGGAGGGGTAGGGAGGCTGGAAACACCATATATTTT	CAWRGREAGNTIYF
14	-	TRBV30	TRBD2	TRBJ2-5	TGTGCCTGGAGCCTGACTAGCGGGGTGGAGACCCAGTACTTC	CAWSLTSGVETQYF
10	-	TRBV6-1	-	TRBJ1-5	TGTGCCAGCAGGGGGGGGCCCCAGCATTTT	CASRGGPQHF
13	-	TRBV6-5	-	TRBJ1-2	TGTGCCAGCCGCCCTCGCTCTATGAGTGGCTACACCTTC	CASRPRSMSGYTF
14	-	TRBV30	-	TRBJ2-7	TGTGCCTGGGTCGCCAAGGGGGGCTCCTACGAGCAGTACTTC	CAWVAKGGSYEQYF
15	-	TRBV29-1	TRBD1	TRBJ2-2	TGCAGCGTTGAGACCGGGACAGGGTCCACCGGGGAGCTGTTTTTT	CSVETGTGSTGELFF
14	-	TRBV2	-	TRBJ2-5	TGTGCCAGCAGTACCCCCATCAAGCAAGAGACCCAGTACTTC	CASSTPIKQETQYF
14	-	TRBV18	TRBD1	TRBJ2-5	TGTGCCAGCTCACGGGACAGGGGCGGTGAGACCCAGTACTTC	CASSRDRGGETQYF
16	-	TRBV18	TRBD1	TRBJ1-2	TGTGCCAGCTCACCGGGCATAGAACAGGGGAACTATGGCTACACCTTC	CASSPGIEQGNYGYTF
17	once	TRBV19	TRBD1	TRBJ1-5	TGTGCCAGTAGTATACTTCCGGGACAGGGGAGCAATCAGCCCCAGCATTTT	CASSILPGQGSNQPQHF
15	-	TRBV30	TRBD2	TRBJ2-3	TGTGCCTGGAAGGGACTAGCAGACAGGGCAGATACGCAGTATTTT	CAWKGLADRADTQYF
17	few	TRBV19	TRBD1	TRBJ1-5	TGTGCCAGTAGTATCAAGACCAGGGGGCCCTCGAATCAGCCCCAGCATTTT	CASSIKTRGPSNQPQHF
12	-	TRBV29-1	TRBD1	TRBJ1-2	TGCAGCGTTGCCGGGACAGACGATGGCTACACCTTC	CSVAGTDDGYTF
14	-	TRBV9	TRBD1	TRBJ2-7	TGTGCCAGCAGCGTGGGGACAGGGGAGTACGAGCAGTACTTC	CASSVGTGEYEQYF
18	-	TRBV10-2	TRBD2	TRBJ2-1	TGCGCCAGCAGACCGGGACTAGCGGGGGAACTAGAATACAATGAGCAGTTCTTC	CASRPGLAGELEYNEQFF
17	few	TRBV7-9	TRBD2	TRBJ2-2	TGTGCCAGCAGCCCTGGGTCTAGCGGGGGTAACACCGGGGAGCTGTTTTTT	CASSPGSSGGNTGELFF
14	-	TRBV7-9	-	TRBJ1-6	TGTGCCAGCAGCTCAAGCGCGAACCTGGGGGCCCTCCACTTT	CASSSSANLGALHF
15	-	TRBV5-1	-	TRBJ2-3	TGCGCCAGCAGCTTGGATGGAGGTAGCACAGATACGCAGTATTTT	CASSLDGGSTDTQYF
14	-	TRBV7-3	-	TRBJ2-2	TGTGCCAGCAGCTACATCGGGGGAACCGGGGAGCTGTTTTTT	CASSYIGGTGELFF
14	-	TRBV7-2	-	TRBJ1-5	TGTGCCAGCAGACCTTACGGGGCCAATCAGCCCCAGCATTTT	CASRPYGANQPQHF
12	once	TRBV7-9	TRBD1	TRBJ1-1	TGTGCCAGCAGCGTGGGACAGGAGAAAGCTTTCTTT	CASSVGQEKAFF
13	-	TRBV11-2	-	TRBJ2-5	TGTGCCAGCAGCTTACAGGGGGGGGAGACCCAGTACTTC	CASSLQGGETQYF
15	-	TRBV2	-	TRBJ1-4	TGTGCCAGCAGTGAAGCTAGTCAGGGAGATGAAAAACTGTTTTTT	CASSEASQGDEKLFF
15	-	TRBV6-5	TRBD1	TRBJ1-1	TGTGCCAGCGCTGAGACAGGGACCATGAACACTGAAGCTTTCTTT	CASAETGTMNTEAFF
14	-	TRBV9	TRBD1	TRBJ1-4	TGTGCCAGCAGCGCCGGACAGGGGGTTGAAAAACTGTTTTTT	CASSAGQGVEKLFF
14	-	TRBV5-8	TRBD1	TRBJ1-2	TGTGCCAGCAGCTGGGGGACAGGGTTAGGAGGCTACACCTTC	CASSWGTGLGGYTF
14	few	TRBV7-2	-	TRBJ2-2	TGTGCCAGCAGCTTATCTACGAGCACCGGGGAGCTGTTTTTT	CASSLSTSTGELFF
13	-	TRBV7-2	-	TRBJ2-2	TGTGCCAGCAGCTTAGACGGCACCGGGGAGCTGTTTTTT	CASSLDGTGELFF
13	-	TRBV29-1	-	TRBJ2-3	TGCAGCGCAGAGTGGGGCGGCACAGATACGCAGTATTTT	CSAEWGGTDTQYF
16	-	TRBV19	TRBD1	TRBJ2-7	TGTGCCAGTAGTGGATTAGGACAGGCGGGCGAGGGCGAGCAGTACTTC	CASSGLGQAGEGEQYF
18	-	TRBV2	TRBD1	TRBJ2-6	TGTGCCAGCAGTGAAAGGGAAACAGGGGATGGTGGGGCCAACGTCCTGACTTTC	CASSERETGDGGANVLTF
13	-	TRBV6-1	TRBD1	TRBJ1-2	TGTGCCAGCAGTGAGGGACAGGTCTGGGGCTACACCTTC	CASSEGQVWGYTF
14	-	TRBV6-1	TRBD2	TRBJ2-3	TGTGCCAGCAGACTAGCGGGGGCCACAGATACGCAGTATTTT	CASRLAGATDTQYF
16	-	TRBV5-5	TRBD1	TRBJ1-4	TGTGCCAGCAGCAAAGCTACAGGGGAGACTAATGAAAAACTGTTTTTT	CASSKATGETNEKLFF